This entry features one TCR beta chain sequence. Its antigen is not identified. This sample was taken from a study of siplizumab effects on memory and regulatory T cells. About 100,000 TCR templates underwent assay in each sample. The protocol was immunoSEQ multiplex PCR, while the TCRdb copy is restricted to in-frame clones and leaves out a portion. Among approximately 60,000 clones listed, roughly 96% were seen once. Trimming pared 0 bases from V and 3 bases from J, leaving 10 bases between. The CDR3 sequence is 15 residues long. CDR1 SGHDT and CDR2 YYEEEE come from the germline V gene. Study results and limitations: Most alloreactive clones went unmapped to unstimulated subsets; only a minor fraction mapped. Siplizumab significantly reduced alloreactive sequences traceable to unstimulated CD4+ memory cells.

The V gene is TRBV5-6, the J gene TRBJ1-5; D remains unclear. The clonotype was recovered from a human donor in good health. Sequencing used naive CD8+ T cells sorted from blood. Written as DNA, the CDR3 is TGTGCCAGCAGCTTGGGGGCAGAAACCAATCAGCCCCAGCATTTT. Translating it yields CASSLGAETNQPQHF.